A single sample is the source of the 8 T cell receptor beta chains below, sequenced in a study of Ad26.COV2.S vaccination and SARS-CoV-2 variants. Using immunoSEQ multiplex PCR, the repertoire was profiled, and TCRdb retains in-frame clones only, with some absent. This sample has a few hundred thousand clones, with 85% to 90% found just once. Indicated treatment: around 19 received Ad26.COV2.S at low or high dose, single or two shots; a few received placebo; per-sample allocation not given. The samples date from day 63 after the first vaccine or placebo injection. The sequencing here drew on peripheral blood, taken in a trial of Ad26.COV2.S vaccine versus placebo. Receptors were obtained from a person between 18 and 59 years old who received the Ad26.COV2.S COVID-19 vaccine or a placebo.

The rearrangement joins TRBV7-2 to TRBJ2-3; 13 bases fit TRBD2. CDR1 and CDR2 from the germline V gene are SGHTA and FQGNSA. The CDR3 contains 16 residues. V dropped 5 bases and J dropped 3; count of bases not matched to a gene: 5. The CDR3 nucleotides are TGTGCCAGCAGCCTACTAGCGGGGGGGCATACAGATACGCAGTATTTT. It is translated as CASSLLAGGHTDTQYF.

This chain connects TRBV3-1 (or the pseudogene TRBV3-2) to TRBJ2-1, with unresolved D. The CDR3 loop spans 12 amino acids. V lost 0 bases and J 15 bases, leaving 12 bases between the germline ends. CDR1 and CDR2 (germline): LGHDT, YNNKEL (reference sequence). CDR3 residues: CASSQDAGPLFF. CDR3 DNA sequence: TGTGCCAGCAGCCAAGACGCCGGGCCGCTGTTCTTC.

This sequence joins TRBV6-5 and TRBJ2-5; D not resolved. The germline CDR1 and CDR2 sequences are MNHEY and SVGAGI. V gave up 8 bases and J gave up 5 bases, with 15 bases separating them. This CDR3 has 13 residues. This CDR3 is CASLGPGGETQYF. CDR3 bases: TGTGCCAGCCTAGGCCCCGGTGGGGAGACCCAGTACTTC.

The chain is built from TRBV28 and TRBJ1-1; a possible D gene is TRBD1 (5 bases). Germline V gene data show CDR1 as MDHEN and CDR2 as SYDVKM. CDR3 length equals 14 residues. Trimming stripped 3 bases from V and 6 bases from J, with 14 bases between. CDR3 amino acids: CASSLPGLRAEAFF. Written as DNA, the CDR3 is TGTGCCAGCAGTTTGCCCGGACTCAGGGCTGAAGCTTTCTTT.

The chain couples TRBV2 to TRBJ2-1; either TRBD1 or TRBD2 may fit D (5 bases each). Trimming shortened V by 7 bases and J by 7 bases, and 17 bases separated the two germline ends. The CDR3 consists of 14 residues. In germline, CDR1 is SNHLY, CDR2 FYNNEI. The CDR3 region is CASTEGRSWNEQFF. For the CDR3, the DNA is TGTGCCAGCACCGAGGGGCGAAGTTGGAATGAGCAGTTCTTC.

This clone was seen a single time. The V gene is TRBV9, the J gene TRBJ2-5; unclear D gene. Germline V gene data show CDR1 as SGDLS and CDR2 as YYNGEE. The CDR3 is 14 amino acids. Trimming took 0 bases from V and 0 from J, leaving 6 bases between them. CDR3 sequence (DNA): TGTGCCAGCAGCGTAGGTGGGAACCAAGAGACCCAGTACTTC. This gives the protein CASSVGGNQETQYF.

CDR3 in amino acids: CAWTPGPNNQPQHF. In DNA, the CDR3 is TGTGCCTGGACGCCGGGCCCAAACAATCAGCCCCAGCATTTT. The gene calls are TRBV30 and TRBJ1-5; D uncertain. Trimming removed 4 bases at V and 3 bases at J, with 13 bases between. Germline values: CDR1 GTSNPN, CDR2 SVGIG (reference sequence). The CDR3 consists of 14 residues.

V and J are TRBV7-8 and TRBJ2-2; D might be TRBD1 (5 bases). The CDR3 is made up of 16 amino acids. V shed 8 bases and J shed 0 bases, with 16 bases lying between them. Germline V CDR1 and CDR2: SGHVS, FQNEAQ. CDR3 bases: TGTGCCAGCCCCCGAACAGGACGTTCGAACACCGGGGAGCTGTTTTTT. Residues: CASPRTGRSNTGELFF.